This T cell receptor beta chain appears in the sequencing data of a study of blood T cells in healthy people across ages. This CDR3 has 15 amino acids. V lost 6 bases and J 1 base, leaving 17 bases between the germline ends. The germline V gene encodes CDR1 DFQATT and CDR2 SNEGSKA (reference sequence). For the second PCR, which ran for about 6 to 11 cycles, a sample-barcoded 5' primer and a J-beta primer mix were used. Every single cDNA molecule received a tag from a template-switch adaptor with 12 random nucleotides. From the 5' RACE reads, TCRdb called clonotypes with MiXCR, one entry per CDR3 protein. The sample includes about 810,000 distinct CDR3 sequences, under 40% of them seen just once. Isolated PBMCs totaled at least 6 million in each sample. This clonotype has a single count.

The source of this sequence is a man aged 18 to 30 in good health. V and J are TRBV20-1 and TRBJ2-3; a weak D match, TRBD2 (6 bases). The sequenced sample consisted of blood. CDR3 DNA: TGCAGTGCCAAGCAGGGAGGAGTTGGCACAGATACGCAGTATTTT. This encodes CSAKQGGVGTDTQYF.